A selection of T cell receptor beta chains follows, all from one sample in a study of beta chain features in type 1 diabetes. Sequenced by immunoSEQ multiplex PCR; TCRdb stores in-frame clones only, minus some. The sample carries 900,000 or so clones, roughly 15% recorded once. What was sequenced was naive CD4+ T cells from blood. The receptors come from a young woman in good health. CDR3s include the opening cysteine and the closing phenylalanine or tryptophan. The order of the fields is D gene, clone size, J gene, V gene, CDR3 DNA, CDR3 protein. D genes are given only for firm matches. Clone size is shown for a subset of rows, as once, few, many or a class of expanded clone.

. few TRBJ1-1 TRBV9 TGTGCCAGCGTCCCCTATGCCCAAGGCGGGGGGAACACTGAAGCTTTCTTT CASVPYAQGGGNTEAFF
TRBD2 . TRBJ2-1 TRBV7-8 TGTGCCAGCAGCATTACGGGACTAGCGGGGAGCTCCTACAATGAGCAGTTCTTC CASSITGLAGSSYNEQFF
. . TRBJ2-7 TRBV5-1 TGCGCCAGCAGCTTGGGGGCCATTCATTACGAGCAGTACTTC CASSLGAIHYEQYF
. few TRBJ1-3 TRBV18 TGTGCCAGCTCACCGGAGGGCTCTGGAAACACCATATATTTT CASSPEGSGNTIYF
. few TRBJ2-1 TRBV6-1 TGTGCCAGCAGTGAGGTCAATGAGCAGTTCTTC CASSEVNEQFF
TRBD2 . TRBJ2-3 TRBV7-2 TGTGCCAGCAGCTTAGGCGGGAGGGCCGCAGATACGCAGTATTTT CASSLGGRAADTQYF
TRBD2 few TRBJ2-1 TRBV10-3 TGTGCCACCGGGACTAGCGGGAAGAGTGAGCAGTTCTTC CATGTSGKSEQFF
. few TRBJ2-1 TRBV11-3 TGTGCCAGCAGCTTATCGGGGTACAATGAGCAGTTCTTC CASSLSGYNEQFF
. few TRBJ2-7 TRBV5-1 TGCGCCAGCAGCCAAGGCCGGGACGAGCAGTACTTC CASSQGRDEQYF
TRBD2 . TRBJ2-5 TRBV5-1 TGCGCCAGCAGACGAGAACTAGCGAACCAAGAGACCCAGTACTTC CASRRELANQETQYF
. . TRBJ1-1 TRBV19 TGTGCCAGTAGTATCCAACACGGTCTCATGAACACTGAAGCTTTCTTT CASSIQHGLMNTEAFF
. . TRBJ1-5 TRBV19 TGTGCCAGTAGTATCCGGGCTAATAACAATCAGCCCCAGCATTTT CASSIRANNNQPQHF
. few TRBJ1-5 TRBV7-2 TGTGCCAGCAGCTTAGATCTTAGGCAGCCCCAGCATTTT CASSLDLRQPQHF
TRBD1 once TRBJ2-1 TRBV28 TGTGCCAGCAGCAAGCCGGGACAGGGTGTGTATGAGCAGTTCTTC CASSKPGQGVYEQFF
TRBD1 . TRBJ2-7 TRBV11-2 TGTGCCAGCAGCTTACTTCGGGACAGGGAGCTCTACGAGCAGTACTTC CASSLLRDRELYEQYF
. . TRBJ2-7 TRBV6-1 TGTGCCAGCAGTGGATTAATAATCTCCTACGAGCAGTACTTC CASSGLIISYEQYF
. few TRBJ2-6 TRBV6-5 TGTGCCAGCAGTCTACGGATCTCTGGGGCCAACGTCCTGACTTTC CASSLRISGANVLTF
TRBD1 . TRBJ1-2 TRBV4-1 TGCGCCAGCAGCCAACCGGGACAGTTACCCGGCTACACCTTC CASSQPGQLPGYTF
. . TRBJ1-1 TRBV2 TGTGCCAGCAGAGATATGTTCTGGACTGAAGCTTTCTTT CASRDMFWTEAFF
. . TRBJ1-5 TRBV6-6 TGTGCCAGCAGTGACCGGGGAAATCAGCCCCAGCATTTT CASSDRGNQPQHF
. . TRBJ2-3 TRBV7-2 TGTGCCAGCTCCCCCAGGGCCACAGATACGCAGTATTTT CASSPRATDTQYF
TRBD1 . TRBJ1-2 TRBV7-9 TGTGCCAGCAGCTTCACCGGGACAGGGGATGGCTACACCTTC CASSFTGTGDGYTF
. . TRBJ2-3 TRBV4-3 TGCGCCAGCAGCCAAGAAAGGGACGGGGGATATACGCAGTATTTT CASSQERDGGYTQYF
TRBD1 few TRBJ2-3 TRBV5-1 TGCGCCAGCGGGGCCCGAGGGACAGGCCTCATCAGCACAGATACGCAGTATTTT CASGARGTGLISTDTQYF
. . TRBJ2-3 TRBV6-5 TGTGCCAGCAGTTCCCTGGAACGGCCTAGCACAGATACGCAGTATTTT CASSSLERPSTDTQYF
. . TRBJ1-1 TRBV5-1 TGCGCCAGCAGTTTACAGGGAGAATTGACCACTGAAGCTTTCTTT CASSLQGELTTEAFF
TRBD2 . TRBJ2-7 TRBV7-2 TGTGCCAGCAGCTCCAAGGCCCGCGGGACTAGGTCCCACGAGCAGTACTTC CASSSKARGTRSHEQYF
TRBD2 . TRBJ2-1 TRBV7-2 TGTGCCAGCAGCCTTGGGACTAGCGGGACCACCCGCTCCTACAATGAGCAGTTCTTC CASSLGTSGTTRSYNEQFF
. . TRBJ2-5 TRBV5-1 TGCGCCAGCAGCTTGGCCCCAGGGGCAGAGACCCAGTACTTC CASSLAPGAETQYF
. . TRBJ1-3 TRBV7-2 TGTGCCAGCAGCTTCCAGCGAAACACCATATATTTT CASSFQRNTIYF
. . TRBJ2-2 TRBV9 TGTGCCAGCAGCGTACAGGGAAACACCGGGGAGCTGTTTTTT CASSVQGNTGELFF
TRBD2 . TRBJ2-1 TRBV2 TGTGCCAGCAGTGCCCGTTTTGCGGGAGGATCCCGGGATGAGCAGTTCTTC CASSARFAGGSRDEQFF
TRBD1 few TRBJ1-2 TRBV5-6 TGTGCCAGCAGCTTGGTGGGGACAGACACCTTGGGCTATGGCTACACCTTC CASSLVGTDTLGYGYTF
. few TRBJ2-7 TRBV28 TGTGCCAGCCGACCGTCAGCCTCCTACGAGCAGTACTTC CASRPSASYEQYF
TRBD2 . TRBJ2-5 TRBV5-1 TGCGCCAGCAGCTTGGATCCGGGGGAGGGCGGGACCCAGTACTTC CASSLDPGEGGTQYF
. . TRBJ1-4 TRBV27 TGTGCCAGCAGGGACCGGGAAAAACTGTTTTTT CASRDREKLFF
TRBD2 few TRBJ2-7 TRBV7-2 TGTGCCAGCAGGGAACCTAGCGGGAGTGTCCACGAGCAGTACTTC CASREPSGSVHEQYF
TRBD1 . TRBJ1-2 TRBV4-1 TGCGCCATTACGCCGGAGGAGGACAGGACGGCCACCTTC CAITPEEDRTATF
. . TRBJ2-1 TRBV18 TGTGCCAGCTCACCACCCCTAGCGATGCGGGTACACAATGAGCAGTTCTTC CASSPPLAMRVHNEQFF
. few TRBJ2-3 TRBV9 TGTGCCAGCAGCCTTGGGACAACAGATACGCAGTATTTT CASSLGTTDTQYF